The next 23 T cell receptor beta chains were all read from a single sample in a study of T cells in tumors after PD-1 blockade. Clones were read by immunoSEQ multiplex PCR, and TCRdb kept only the in-frame ones, dropping some. The table records 14,000 or so clones, around 68% of them present only once. The sequencing here drew on tumor tissue, taken after anti-PD-1 treatment. The receptors derive from a human donor with cutaneous squamous cell carcinoma.

The chain uses TRBV2 and TRBJ2-2, with D possibly matching TRBD2 (6 bases). The germline V gene has CDR1 SNHLY and CDR2 FYNNEI. The V end was cut by 2 bases, the J end by 5 bases, with 15 bases between. The CDR3 sequence is 16 residues long. CDR3: CASSEYGVRGTGELFF. As DNA, the CDR3 is TGTGCCAGCAGTGAATATGGGGTACGGGGGACCGGGGAGCTGTTTTTT.

The chain recombines TRBV30 with TRBJ1-3; 7 bases match TRBD1. The germline V gene has CDR1 GTSNPN and CDR2 SVGIG (reference sequence). The CDR3 runs 15 residues. V gave up 0 bases and J gave up 4 bases; unmatched junction bases: 6. CDR3 nucleotide sequence: TGTGCCTGGAGTGTCACAGGGGCCCTCGGAAACACCATATATTTT. It encodes CAWSVTGALGNTIYF.

This clone ranks as medium-sized (0.01 to 0.1%). The chain carries TRBV19 and TRBJ1-2; 11 bases are a match to TRBD1. Germline lookup yields CDR1 LNHDA and CDR2 SQIVND (reference sequence). V was clipped by 5 bases and J by 7 bases; unmatched bases: 12. The CDR3 covers 16 residues. The CDR3 nucleotides are TGTGCCAGTAGTCCGGGACAGGGGGGCTTATACGGTGGCTACACCTTC. Translating it yields CASSPGQGGLYGGYTF.

J is TRBJ2-1 and V is TRBV7-3; the D call may be TRBD1 or TRBD2 (6 bases each). The CDR3 length is 15 residues. CDR1 is SGHTA, CDR2 FQGTGA, per germline. V gave up 5 bases and J gave up 3 bases, with 14 bases separating them. This CDR3 reads CASSPVGGYYNEQFF. The CDR3 nucleotides read TGTGCCAGCAGCCCCGTGGGGGGCTACTACAATGAGCAGTTCTTC.

The V gene is TRBV7-2, the J gene TRBJ2-5; 12 bases match TRBD1. Per germline, CDR1 SGHTA and CDR2 FQGNSA. The CDR3 is 16 residues long. J was trimmed by 5 bases and V by 4 bases; bases with no gene match: 8. This chain's CDR3 is CASSYPGQGARETQYF. The DNA of the CDR3 is TGTGCCAGCAGCTATCCGGGACAGGGGGCAAGGGAGACCCAGTACTTC.

V gene TRBV29-1 combines with J gene TRBJ2-5, with a possible D match to TRBD2 (5 bases). CDR1 and CDR2 from the germline V gene are SQVTM and ANQGSEA. Between the trimmed V and J ends, which lost 7 bases and 3 bases, there was a span of 18 bases. The CDR3 sequence is 14 residues long. This CDR3 is CSAKEGPSKETQYF. For the CDR3, the DNA is TGCAGCGCCAAAGAGGGCCCGTCCAAAGAGACCCAGTACTTC.

The genes are TRBV19 and TRBJ1-3, with D perhaps matching TRBD1 (5 bases). Germline V CDR1 and CDR2: LNHDA, SQIVND (reference sequence). The CDR3 extends over 15 amino acids. The ends were cut back, 8 bases at V and 3 bases at J, with 17 bases in the middle. CDR3: CASQSARVIGNTIYF. CDR3 sequence (DNA): TGTGCCAGTCAGTCCGCCAGGGTAATTGGAAACACCATATATTTT. Full variable domain (missing parts from reference TRBV19 and TRBJ1-3): DGGITQSPKYLFRKEGQNVTLSCEQNLNHDAMYWYRQDPGQGLRLIYYSQIVNDFQKGDIAEGYSVSREKKESFPLTVTSAQKNPTAFYLCASQSARVIGNTIYFGEGSWLTVV.

The chain recombines TRBV5-1 with TRBJ2-7; D perhaps matches TRBD1 (5 bases). Germline CDR1 and CDR2: SGHRS and YFSETQ. This CDR3 region has 14 residues. V lost 2 bases and J 7 bases, leaving 16 bases between the germline ends. In DNA, the CDR3 is TGCGCCAGCAGCTTATTTCTCAGGGCCGGAGAGCAGTACTTC. Its protein product is CASSLFLRAGEQYF. Based on the CDR3 plus reference TRBV5-1 and TRBJ2-7, the full variable domain is KAGVTQTPRYLIKTRGQQVTLSCSPISGHRSVSWYQQTPGQGLQFLFEYFSETQRNKGNFPGRFSGRQFSNSRSEMNVSTLELGDSALYLCASSLFLRAGEQYFGPGTRLTVT.

V usage is TRBV5-8 and J usage is TRBJ2-3, with D possibly TRBD1 on 6 matching bases. V was shortened by 0 bases and J by 4 bases, with 15 bases between the two germline ends. CDR1 SGHTS and CDR2 YDEGEE come from the germline V gene. The CDR3 covers 16 residues. As DNA, the CDR3 is TGTGCCAGCAGCTTGGTGGTGAGACCAGGGGCAGATACGCAGTATTTT. It yields the protein CASSLVVRPGADTQYF.

A few counts support this clone. The chain links TRBV14 to TRBJ2-5; possibly TRBD1 or TRBD2 for D (6 bases each). Germline V gives CDR1 SGHDN, CDR2 FVKESK. The V end lost 0 bases, the J end lost 4 bases, and 9 bases lay between the germline ends. The CDR3 is 14 amino acids. For the CDR3, the DNA is TGTGCCAGCAGCCAAGATAGGGGGGCAGAGACCCAGTACTTC. It encodes CASSQDRGAETQYF.

This clone was counted between two and nine times. This chain joins TRBV7-8 and TRBJ2-7, with 7 nucleotides matching TRBD2. CDR3 size: 14 residues. CDR1 is SGHVS, CDR2 FQNEAQ, per germline. The trim removed 5 bases at V and 5 bases at J, leaving 9 bases unmatched. CDR3 loop: CASSQRTSSHEQYF. CDR3 DNA: TGTGCCAGCAGCCAACGGACTAGTTCCCACGAGCAGTACTTC. Supplemented by reference TRBV7-8 and TRBJ2-7, the full variable domain reads GAGVSQSPRYKVAKRGQDVALRCDPISGHVSLFWYQQALGQGPEFLTYFQNEAQLDKSGLPSDRFFAERPEGSVSTLKIQRTQQEDSAVYLCASSQRTSSHEQYFGPGTRLTVT.

The chain carries TRBV11-1 and TRBJ1-2; TRBD1 might be the D (5 bases). Germline lookup yields CDR1 SGHAT and CDR2 FQDESV (reference sequence). V dropped 5 bases and J dropped 8 bases, with 12 bases sitting between them. CDR3 length equals 12 residues. CDR3 bases: TGTGCCAGCAGCCGAACAGGACCGGGCTACACCTTC. Translating gives CASSRTGPGYTF.

The chain joins TRBV7-9 to TRBJ2-7; no reliable D call. The germline V and J ends were trimmed by 8 bases and 0 bases, with 5 bases remaining between them. Germline V gives CDR1 SEHNR, CDR2 FQNEAQ (reference sequence). The CDR3 is 11 amino acids. The chain's CDR3 is CASLSSYEQYF. CDR3 DNA sequence: TGTGCCAGCCTATCCTCCTACGAGCAGTACTTC.

The genes are TRBV14 and TRBJ1-3; TRBD1 is a possible D gene (5 bases). The CDR3 is 16 amino acids. The V gene's germline CDR1 is SGHDN and CDR2 FVKESK. With 4 bases removed from V and 2 bases from J, the gap between germline ends came to 15 bases. The CDR3 sequence is CASSRQPSGPGNTIYF. The CDR3 coding sequence is TGTGCCAGCAGCCGCCAACCGTCGGGGCCTGGAAACACCATATATTTT.

This sequence joins TRBV10-3 and TRBJ1-2; 8 bases line up with TRBD1. The ends lost 0 bases at V and 0 bases at J; junction bases unmatched: 3. The CDR3 extends over 16 amino acids. CDR1 is ENHRY, CDR2 SYGVKD, per germline. In nucleotides, the CDR3 is TGTGCCATCAGTGAGTCGGGACAGGTTCCTAACTATGGCTACACCTTC. Translated: CAISESGQVPNYGYTF.

In this sample, this clone turned up a few times. The chain couples TRBV7-9 to TRBJ1-5; TRBD1 is a possible D gene (5 bases). V shed 6 bases and J shed 5 bases, with 11 bases lying between them. CDR3 length: 13 residues. Germline V gene lookup returns CDR1 SEHNR and CDR2 FQNEAQ (reference sequence). The CDR3 here is CASRGPGDQPQHF. The CDR3, as DNA: TGTGCCAGCAGGGGACCAGGAGATCAGCCCCAGCATTTT.

This clone has just a few counts. The chain has TRBV14 and TRBJ1-3; possible D gene TRBD1, 6 bases. V lost 5 bases and J 0 bases, leaving 14 bases between the germline ends. The germline V gene encodes CDR1 SGHDN and CDR2 FVKESK. CDR3 length: 16 amino acids. The CDR3 DNA is TGTGCCAGCAGCGACGGGACACTCGTCTCTGGAAACACCATATATTTT. This gives the protein CASSDGTLVSGNTIYF. Full variable domain (rest looked up from reference TRBV14 and TRBJ1-3): EAGVTQFPSHSVIEKGQTVTLRCDPISGHDNLYWYRRVMGKEIKFLLHFVKESKQDESGMPNNRFLAERTGGTYSTLKVQPAELEDSGVYFCASSDGTLVSGNTIYFGEGSWLTVV.

The chain has TRBV7-9 and TRBJ2-2, with TRBD2 matching 8 bases. The length of the CDR3 is 17 residues. Germline trimming cut 2 bases from V and 1 base from J; bases unmatched to any gene: 6. Germline V gene sequence: CDR1 SEHNR, CDR2 FQNEAQ (reference sequence). DNA for the CDR3: TGTGCCAGCAGCTTAACTGGGACTAGTGGGAACACCGGGGAGCTGTTTTTT. The encoded protein is CASSLTGTSGNTGELFF.

The chain combines TRBV4-2 with TRBJ2-2; TRBD2 matches at 12 bases. Looked up from germline, CDR1 is LGHNA and CDR2 is YNFKEQ. Trimming at V came to 2 bases and at J to 4 bases, leaving 11 bases not matched to a gene. The CDR3 has 19 amino acids. The CDR3 sequence: CASSQKKTSGSSRTGELFF. In nucleotides, the CDR3 is TGTGCCAGCAGCCAAAAGAAGACTAGCGGGAGTTCTCGCACCGGGGAGCTGTTTTTT.

CDR3: CAWSPNRDEQFF. The CDR3 DNA sequence: TGTGCCTGGAGCCCTAATCGTGATGAGCAGTTCTTC. The V gene is TRBV30, the J gene TRBJ2-1; no reliable D call. Germline V gene sequence: CDR1 GTSNPN, CDR2 SVGIG (reference sequence). Deletions cut 3 bases from V and 8 bases from J, with 11 bases between. This CDR3 has 12 amino acids.

The chain combines TRBV3-1 (or the pseudogene TRBV3-2) with TRBJ2-1, with 9 bases aligning to TRBD2. The CDR3 spans 16 residues. V gave up 0 bases and J gave up 8 bases; unmatched junction bases: 8. Germline values: CDR1 LGHDT, CDR2 YNNKEL (reference sequence). The DNA for the CDR3 is TGTGCCAGCAGCCAAGAGATCAGCGGGAGGACGCATGAGCAGTTCTTC. Translating gives CASSQEISGRTHEQFF.

The chain employs TRBV7-9 and TRBJ2-2; D is undetermined. CDR3 size: 11 residues. The V gene lost 5 bases and the J gene lost 8 bases, with 6 bases spanning the gap. The germline V gene has CDR1 SEHNR and CDR2 FQNEAQ (reference sequence). CDR3 sequence reads: CASSPMGELFF. CDR3 bases: TGTGCCAGCAGCCCCATGGGGGAGCTGTTTTTT.

Here the CDR3 DNA reads TGTGCCAGCACCCGAGGGCTAGCGGAGAACTACAATGAGCAGTTCTTC. Translated, it gives CASTRGLAENYNEQFF. The V and J genes are TRBV9 and TRBJ2-1; 7 bases map to TRBD2. The CDR3 totals 16 residues. Germline V gene sequence: CDR1 SGDLS, CDR2 YYNGEE. Losses at the gene ends were 6 bases for V and 3 bases for J; bases not matched to a gene: 12.